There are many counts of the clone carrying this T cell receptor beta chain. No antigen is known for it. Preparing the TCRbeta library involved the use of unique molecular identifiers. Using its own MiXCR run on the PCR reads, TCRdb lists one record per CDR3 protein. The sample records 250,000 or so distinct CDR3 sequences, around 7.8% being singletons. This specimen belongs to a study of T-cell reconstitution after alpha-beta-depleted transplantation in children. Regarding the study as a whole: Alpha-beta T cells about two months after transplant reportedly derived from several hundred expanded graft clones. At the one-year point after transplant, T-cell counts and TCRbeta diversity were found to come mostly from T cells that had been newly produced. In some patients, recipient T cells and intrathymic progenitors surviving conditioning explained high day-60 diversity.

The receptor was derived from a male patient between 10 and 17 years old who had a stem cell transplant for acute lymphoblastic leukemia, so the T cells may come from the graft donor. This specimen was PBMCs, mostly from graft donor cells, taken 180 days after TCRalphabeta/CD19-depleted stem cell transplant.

Written as DNA, the CDR3 is TGCAGTGCTAGACGGGCAGATACGCAGTATTTT. Translating it yields CSARRADTQYF. The gene calls are TRBV20-1 and TRBJ2-3; D is uncertain. The germline V gene has CDR1 DFQATT and CDR2 SNEGSKA (reference sequence). Trimming pared 2 bases from V and 4 bases from J, leaving 4 bases between. The CDR3 loop spans 11 amino acids.